A selection of T cell receptor beta chains follows, all from one sample in a study of technical replicates of blood from a few donors. Assay used: immunoSEQ multiplex PCR; TCRdb lists only in-frame clones, some missing. This table holds about 73,000 clones, 93% found once. Sequences were obtained from T cells isolated from PBMCs. The receptor set was obtained from a human donor in good health. Both conserved end residues are part of each CDR3. Fields, in order: J gene, V gene, clone size, D gene, CDR3 protein, CDR3 DNA. A D gene is named only where the DNA matches it firmly. The size field is filled for only some rows; it gives once, few, many or a size class.

TRBJ1-1	TRBV7-9	.	.	CASSPKTVNTEAFF	TGTGCCAGCAGCCCTAAGACAGTGAACACTGAAGCTTTCTTT
TRBJ2-7	TRBV28	.	TRBD1	CASSAGDRRFSYEQYF	TGTGCCAGCAGTGCTGGGGACAGGCGATTTTCCTACGAGCAGTACTTC
TRBJ2-6	TRBV5-1	.	TRBD1	CASSGKGQSSPSGANVLTF	TGCGCCAGCAGCGGGAAGGGACAGAGCTCTCCCTCTGGGGCCAACGTCCTGACTTTC
TRBJ1-5	TRBV6-6	.	TRBD1	CASSYFRDRDNQPQHF	TGTGCCAGCAGTTACTTCCGGGACAGGGACAATCAGCCCCAGCATTTT
TRBJ1-2	TRBV19	.	.	CASSILREDYGYTF	TGTGCCAGTAGTATTCTCAGGGAGGACTATGGCTACACCTTC
TRBJ2-1	TRBV2	.	.	CASSPRGYNEQFF	TGTGCCAGCTCACCTCGGGGGTACAATGAGCAGTTCTTC
TRBJ2-2	TRBV5-1	once	.	CASSPEGLWNTGELFF	TGCGCCAGCAGCCCAGAGGGACTTTGGAACACCGGGGAGCTGTTTTTT
TRBJ2-7	TRBV7-2	.	TRBD2	CASSFSGGSSYEQYF	TGTGCCAGCAGCTTTAGCGGGGGGAGCTCCTACGAGCAGTACTTC
TRBJ2-2	TRBV4-1	.	.	CASGRGLDTGELFF	TGCGCCAGCGGACGGGGATTAGACACCGGGGAGCTGTTTTTT
TRBJ2-7	TRBV27	.	TRBD2	CASSLAGDYPYEQYF	TGTGCCAGCAGTCTAGCGGGAGATTACCCCTACGAGCAGTACTTC
TRBJ2-6	TRBV5-1	.	.	CASSSDYRWGANVLTF	TGCGCCAGCAGCTCGGATTACAGGTGGGGGGCCAACGTCCTGACTTTC
TRBJ1-2	TRBV6-6	.	TRBD1	CASRDRGWGYTF	TGTGCCAGCAGGGACAGGGGATGGGGCTACACCTTC
TRBJ2-1	TRBV6-5	.	.	CASSLQGHEQFF	TGTGCCAGCAGTCTACAGGGCCATGAGCAGTTCTTC
TRBJ1-1	TRBV10-3	.	.	CAISEAGNTEAFF	TGTGCCATCAGTGAGGCAGGGAACACTGAAGCTTTCTTT
TRBJ2-7	TRBV14	few	TRBD2	CASSQGPAGGGSSYEQYF	TGTGCCAGCAGCCAAGGACCCGCGGGCGGGGGAAGCTCCTACGAGCAGTACTTC
TRBJ2-1	TRBV13	.	.	CASSLGRGNEQFF	TGTGCCAGCAGCTTAGGCCGGGGGAATGAGCAGTTCTTC
TRBJ1-1	TRBV19	.	.	CASSKKSRGWNTEAFF	TGTGCCAGTAGTAAGAAGAGTAGGGGATGGAACACTGAAGCTTTCTTT
TRBJ2-6	TRBV5-4	.	TRBD1	CASSQTGPGANVLTF	TGTGCCAGCAGCCAGACAGGGCCCGGGGCCAACGTCCTGACTTTC
TRBJ2-2	TRBV4-2	.	.	CASSQVAGTTGELFF	TGTGCCAGCAGCCAAGTCGCGGGAACCACCGGGGAGCTGTTTTTT
TRBJ1-1	TRBV25-1	once	.	CASSDVGVGEAFF	TGTGCCAGCAGTGATGTGGGTGTGGGCGAAGCTTTCTTT
TRBJ1-4	TRBV4-1	.	.	CASSQARWTLEEKLFF	TGCGCCAGCAGCCAAGCTAGATGGACATTGGAGGAAAAACTGTTTTTT
TRBJ2-1	TRBV13	.	.	CASSPEAVTYNEQFF	TGTGCCAGCAGCCCCGAGGCGGTAACCTACAATGAGCAGTTCTTC
TRBJ1-1	TRBV9	few	.	CASSPPRHTEAFF	TGTGCCAGCTCACCGCCTAGGCACACTGAAGCTTTCTTT
TRBJ2-3	TRBV7-9	.	TRBD2	CASSLGRETDTQYF	TGTGCCAGCAGCTTAGGGCGGGAGACAGATACGCAGTATTTT
TRBJ1-6	TRBV5-4	.	.	CASSLGERDNSPLHF	TGTGCCAGCAGCTTGGGAGAGAGAGATAATTCACCCCTCCACTTT
TRBJ1-2	TRBV7-9	.	TRBD1	CASSPRLSQGENYGYTF	TGTGCCAGCAGCCCCCGCTTAAGTCAGGGGGAGAACTATGGCTACACCTTC
TRBJ1-5	TRBV2	few	.	CASSSDRYSNQPQHF	TGTGCCAGCAGTAGCGACAGGTATAGCAATCAGCCCCAGCATTTT
TRBJ1-2	TRBV7-8	.	TRBD1	CASSQGTGYGDYGYTF	TGTGCCAGCAGCCAGGGGACAGGGTACGGTGACTATGGCTACACCTTC
TRBJ2-5	TRBV4-1	.	.	CASSHSSATGETQYF	TGCGCCAGCAGCCACTCTAGCGCCACTGGAGAGACCCAGTACTTC
TRBJ2-5	TRBV1	.	.	CTSSQRRSSTQETQYF	TGCACCAGCAGCCAACGTCGCTCTAGCACACAAGAGACCCAGTACTTC
TRBJ2-3	TRBV11-2	.	.	CASSLVPVGGPSDTQYF	TGTGCCAGCAGCTTAGTACCGGTCGGGGGGCCTTCAGATACGCAGTATTTT
TRBJ1-4	TRBV4-2	.	.	CASSQELTPRQLVGEKLFF	TGTGCCAGCAGCCAAGAATTGACTCCGCGGCAGCTAGTGGGTGAAAAACTGTTTTTT
TRBJ2-1	TRBV7-9	.	.	CASSPATDTYNEQFF	TGTGCCAGCAGCCCGGCGACAGATACCTACAATGAGCAGTTCTTC